These 15 T cell receptor beta chains came from one sample sequenced in a study of OX40 agonist ivuxolimab in advanced cancers. This table comes from immunoSEQ multiplex PCR, and its TCRdb copy is limited to in-frame clones, with some not included. The sample holds just over 90,000 clones, 90% to 95% seen once. The specimen was CD4+ or CD8+ T cells sorted from blood, collected in a trial of the OX40 agonist ivuxolimab. Receptors were obtained from an adult with an advanced solid tumor such as melanoma, head and neck, liver or kidney cancer.

This chain links TRBV7-8 with TRBJ2-5; TRBD2 agrees at 11 bases. The germline V gene encodes CDR1 SGHVS and CDR2 FQNEAQ. The CDR3 length is 16 residues. After removal of 4 bases from V and 5 bases from J, the junction contained 9 bases not matched to a gene. The CDR3 DNA reads as TGTGCCAGCAGCTCCCGACTAGCGGGGCTTGGGGAGACCCAGTACTTC. Its translation: CASSSRLAGLGETQYF.

The CDR3 DNA reads as TGTGCCACCAGCAGAGGGGACTCTGGAAACACCATATATTTT. Translating gives CATSRGDSGNTIYF. The chain joins TRBV15 to TRBJ1-3, with D hard to call. In germline, CDR1 is LNHNV, CDR2 YYDKDF (reference sequence). Trimming stripped 1 base from V and 0 bases from J, with 4 bases between. The CDR3 loop spans 14 amino acids.

V is TRBV6-1 and J is TRBJ2-2, with unresolved D. CDR3 size: 14 residues. Trimming shortened V by 7 bases and J by 2 bases, and 11 bases separated the two germline ends. Germline V gene sequence: CDR1 MNHNS, CDR2 SASEGT. In nucleotides, the CDR3 is TGTGCCAGCATCAGTGCGCTAAACACCGGGGAGCTGTTTTTT. Translating gives CASISALNTGELFF.

The chain carries TRBV19 and TRBJ2-1; TRBD2 agrees at 8 bases. CDR1 and CDR2 from the germline V gene are LNHDA and SQIVND (reference sequence). The CDR3 has 16 amino acids. V gave up 3 bases and J gave up 2 bases; unmatched junction bases: 6. The CDR3 sequence is CASSISSGGPYNEQFF. CDR3 DNA: TGTGCCAGTAGTATCTCTTCGGGAGGGCCCTACAATGAGCAGTTCTTC.

The chain couples TRBV21-1 to TRBJ1-5. TRBV21-1 is a pseudogene locus. The CDR3 length is 15 residues. CDR3: CASSKAGGAGQPQHF. CDR3 coding DNA: TGTGCCAGCAGCAAAGCGGGGGGGGCGGGTCAGCCCCAGCATTTT.

The chain carries TRBV4-1 and TRBJ2-7; 7 nucleotides align to TRBD1. CDR1 is MGHRA, CDR2 YSYEKL, per germline. The CDR3 is 13 residues long. V lost 3 bases and J lost 4; bases outside the gene matches: 3. The CDR3 is CASSQRQGYEQYF. CDR3 coding DNA: TGCGCCAGCAGCCAGAGACAGGGATACGAGCAGTACTTC.

The chain combines TRBV19 with TRBJ1-2, with 7 bases fitting TRBD1. In germline, CDR1 is LNHDA, CDR2 SQIVND (reference sequence). V trimming: 9 bases; J trimming: 8 bases; junction bases outside the gene matches: 12. The CDR3 consists of 13 residues. The CDR3 nucleotides are TGTGCCAGCTTCCAGGGGGAGGGACTGGGCTACACCTTC. This codes for CASFQGEGLGYTF. Full variable domain (rest looked up from reference TRBV19 and TRBJ1-2): DGGITQSPKYLFRKEGQNVTLSCEQNLNHDAMYWYRQDPGQGLRLIYYSQIVNDFQKGDIAEGYSVSREKKESFPLTVTSAQKNPTAFYLCASFQGEGLGYTFGSGTRLTVV.

The rearrangement joins TRBV5-8 to TRBJ1-6, with 7 bases identical to TRBD1. CDR3 size: 15 residues. CDR1 and CDR2 from the germline V gene are SGHTS and YDEGEE. Trimming cost V 4 bases and J 6 bases; bases outside gene matches: 7. CDR3 loop: CASSPRGQSNSPLHF. DNA of the CDR3: TGTGCCAGCAGCCCCAGGGGACAGAGTAATTCACCCCTCCACTTT.

This clone was picked up a small number of times. V gene TRBV28 combines with J gene TRBJ1-2; tentative D call: TRBD1 (6 bases). This CDR3 spans 14 amino acids. The germline gives CDR1 MDHEN, CDR2 SYDVKM. Deletions cut 8 bases from V and 7 bases from J, with 20 bases between. CDR3 sequence (DNA): TGTGCCAGCTCCCCGACCCGGGGGCCCGCTGGCTACACCTTC. This gives the protein CASSPTRGPAGYTF.

The chain carries TRBV5-6 and TRBJ2-7; D unresolved. This CDR3 contains 12 residues. The germline V gene encodes CDR1 SGHDT and CDR2 YYEEEE. The V end lost 4 bases, the J end lost 0 bases, and 5 bases lay between the germline ends. This CDR3 reads CASSVSSYEQYF. CDR3 nucleotides: TGTGCCAGCAGCGTGAGCTCCTACGAGCAGTACTTC.

V gene TRBV19 combines with J gene TRBJ1-2; D might be TRBD1 (6 bases). CDR1 and CDR2 from the germline V gene are LNHDA and SQIVND (reference sequence). The CDR3 is 15 amino acids. Trimming stripped 3 bases from V and 7 bases from J, with 18 bases between. The CDR3 protein is CASSMGRTGWGGYTF. The DNA of the CDR3 is TGTGCCAGTAGTATGGGGCGAACAGGGTGGGGTGGCTACACCTTC.

The gene calls are TRBV18 and TRBJ2-7; D is possibly TRBD2 (5 bases). Between the trimmed V and J ends, which lost 0 bases and 9 bases, there was a span of 15 bases. CDR1 is KGHSH and CDR2 is LQKENI in the germline V gene. The CDR3 has 14 residues. The CDR3 nucleotides read TGTGCCAGCTCACCACCGTCCGACGGGGAATTGCAGTACTTC. This encodes CASSPPSDGELQYF.

The J gene is TRBJ1-2, the V gene TRBV5-6; D call uncertain. Trimming took 6 bases from V and 4 from J, leaving 19 bases between them. The CDR3 sequence is 15 residues long. CDR1 is SGHDT and CDR2 is YYEEEE in the germline V gene. The CDR3 nucleotides read TGTGCCAGCACTTCCCTGCTCTCTCAATCCTATGGCTACACCTTC. This gives the protein CASTSLLSQSYGYTF.

The J gene is TRBJ2-1, the V gene TRBV5-1, with D unresolved. Germline V lookup: CDR1 SGHRS, CDR2 YFSETQ. V lost 4 bases to trimming and J lost 10 bases, with 12 bases between them. CDR3 length: 12 residues. The CDR3 nucleotides are TGCGCCAGCAGCCTCCGCGGCGGCGAGCAGTTCTTC. Translating it yields CASSLRGGEQFF.

This sequence joins TRBV2 and TRBJ1-5, with D possibly being TRBD1 (6 bases). The CDR3 is 13 residues long. Looked up from germline, CDR1 is SNHLY and CDR2 is FYNNEI. V was shortened by 6 bases and J by 4 bases, with 10 bases between the two germline ends. As DNA, the CDR3 is TGTGCCAGCAGAAACAGGGTGAATCAGCCCCAGCATTTT. Residues: CASRNRVNQPQHF. Full variable domain (outside the CDR3, taken from reference TRBV2 and TRBJ1-5): EPEVTQTPSHQVTQMGQEVILRCVPISNHLYFYWYRQILGQKVEFLVSFYNNEISEKSEIFDDQFSVERPDGSNFTLKIRSTKLEDSAMYFCASRNRVNQPQHFGDGTRLSIL.